This TCR beta chain was captured in a study of Ad26.COV2.S vaccination and SARS-CoV-2 variants (dated by TCRdb to the early 2020s). Background on the whole study: Donors in the vaccine arm were drawn from COV1001, a phase I-IIa trial of Ad26.COV2.S in healthy adults that was multicentre, randomized, double-blind and placebo-controlled. Dosing of Ad26.COV2.S was intramuscular, at either 5x10^10 or 1x10^11 viral particles, delivered as one shot or as two shots spaced 56 days apart. A total of 32 samples were included in the TCR-sequenced set, comprising around 19 Ad26.COV2.S vaccine recipients, 5 placebo recipients and 8 SARS-CoV-2 convalescent individuals. Investigators did not know the trial group allocation while performing experiments and assessing outcomes. TCRbeta repertoire sequencing served as the tool for gauging how specific and how broad the SARS-CoV-2-reactive T cell receptors were following Ad26.COV2.S vaccination. Participants in the trial were split at random into five groups of five each, receiving low-dose or high-dose Ad26.COV2.S once or twice, or else placebo on both occasions.

The research as a whole found: The study lacked the statistical power to compare responses across vaccine doses or regimens. It was noted by the authors that total T cell responses may have been underestimated by the TCR breadth and depth analyses. After vaccination, spike-specific CD8+ and CD4+ T cell responses were reported to show substantial breadth. Comparable non-spike TCR breadth was observed between vaccine and placebo recipients, consistent with only spike being contained in the vaccine. Ad26.COV2.S recipients had higher spike-specific TCR breadth than placebo recipients (P = 0.0014).

Read against the paper, the sample's treatment or condition label means: 15 to 20 received Ad26.COV2.S at low or high dose, single or two shots; a few received placebo; per-sample allocation not given. Repertoires of vaccine and placebo recipients were sequenced from samples taken on day 63 after the first injection. Cohort 1b enrolled about 25 adults aged 18-55 years at a single site in Boston, USA, between 29 July and 7 August 2020. Ad26.COV2.S consisted of a replication-incompetent adenovirus type 26 vector by which a prefusion-stabilized SARS-CoV-2 spike protein from the original Wuhan strain was expressed. The immunoSEQ Assay was used to sequence TCRbeta CDR3 regions. After extraction, genomic DNA underwent amplification by bias-controlled multiplex PCR, followed by high-throughput sequencing. Per the original workflow: To quantify the absolute abundance of every unique TCRbeta CDR3 region, sequences were collapsed and filtered. Usable DNA was measured by amplifying reference genes present in all nucleated cells, and TCRbeta template counts were normalized to that usable DNA to estimate T cell fraction. Repertoire TCRs were annotated as SARS-CoV-2-specific by exact matching of V gene, CDR3 amino acid sequence and J gene to a known reactive TCR set. The reference SARS-CoV-2 TCR set was obtained from MIRA and was filtered for enrichment in COVID-19-positive ImmuneCODE repertoires, whereby public or cross-reactive TCRs were removed. Using the MIRA antigens, annotated TCRs were further analysed by specific ORF or by position within an ORF. Breadth was defined as annotated unique rearrangements over total unique productive rearrangements; depth was the summed frequency of those rearrangements. Two-sided Wilcoxon rank-sum tests were used to compare TCR breadth between groups. This is the immuneACCESS table as TCRdb keeps it, with only in-frame sequences that have V and J called. A part of the clones is gone; compared with another copy, unresolved V genes explain less than half, and the rest is unexplained. V, J and clone size were drawn from that table, and D and trimming were deduced from the DNA. The sample data list over 450,000 clones, and 80% to 90% of these were observed just once. About 1.5% of the sample rests with the top ten.

The sample holds a few counts of this clone. There is no known antigen for this receptor. No much larger clone exists at a distance of one base, and base qualities are not known. The sequenced sample was peripheral blood, obtained in a trial of Ad26.COV2.S vaccine versus placebo. The receptor comes from a person aged 18-60 years who received the Ad26.COV2.S COVID-19 vaccine or a placebo.

The CDR3 region reads CASSSQGDTIYF. The DNA sequence follows: TGTGCCAGCAGTTCTCAGGGGGACACCATATATTTT. Recombination connected TRBV6-5 to TRBJ1-3; 7 central nucleotides agree with TRBD1. Reading from cysteine to phenylalanine, the CDR3 counts 12 amino acids. Of the read, only the CDR3 DNA is kept; its 36 bases are in frame from base 1. CDR1 and CDR2 are drawn from the germline V gene: MNHEY, SVGAGI. Trimming takes 4 bases off V and 8 bases off J; junction bases not matched to a gene: 2.